This TCR beta chain was found in a study of regulatory T cells in long-lasting Graves disease. Whole-study context: Over 5 years of antithyroid drugs with positive TSH receptor antibodies was taken to mean persistent Graves' disease.

HTBI primers from iRepertoire and Arm-PCR of CDR3 regions yielded the TCR beta libraries. Via MiXCR, TCRdb re-called the multiplex PCR reads, giving one row per CDR3 protein. The sample includes approximately 400,000 distinct CDR3 sequences, 20% to 25% of them seen just once. The study's findings and limits: Among the persistent patients, fewer than 3,000 public clonotypes were shared, more than the 750 to 1,000 shared among new patients. Examination was confined to peripheral blood, excluding thyroid tissue.

Described time point: persistent/refractory GD, antithyroid drugs over 5 years with positive TRAb. After RNA was extracted from PBMCs, the TCR library was made from it. Diagnosis followed American Thyroid Association guidelines for Graves' disease. This clonotype was observed a handful of times. Its antigen is undetermined. Looked up from germline, CDR1 is SEHNR and CDR2 is FQNEAQ (reference sequence). The CDR3 runs 19 residues. Trimming removed 5 bases from V and 2 bases from J; junction bases left unmatched: 11. The sequencing used peripheral blood mononuclear cells (PBMCs), collected when the disease was refractory, from a patient treated with antithyroid drugs. This sequence originates from a female donor with Graves disease. This chain connects TRBV7-9 to TRBJ2-3; 15 bases line up with TRBD2. DNA for the CDR3: TGTGCCAGCAGCCAACCCGGACTAGCGGGAGGGCCCATCACAGATACGCAGTATTTT. Translating gives CASSQPGLAGGPITDTQYF.